This entry features one T cell receptor (beta chain) sequence. It has no known antigen specificity. No base quality values were provided; no much bigger clone lies one nucleotide off. This record belongs to a study of blood T cells in healthy people across ages (dated by TCRdb to between 2014 and 2017). At the level of the whole study: In model experiments, roughly one uniquely barcoded TCR beta cDNA molecule per two T cells was captured by template switching. To track age-related changes in TCR beta repertoire diversity, the study relied on deep sequencing normalized with unique cDNA molecular identifiers. Four age groups were formed from the donors: young (average about 17 years), middle-aged (approximately 39), aged (approximately 60) and long-lived (about 75). To avoid experimental bias, donors of different ages were distributed randomly across sequencing lanes. Two additional independent replicas of 1 million unique cDNA reads from the same blood draw were analyzed for two donors (one aged 18 to 30 and one aged 80 or older).

The investigation overall reported the following: Observed TCR beta diversity correlated strongly with the percentage of naive T cells measured by flow cytometry. Observed TCR beta diversity per million T cells fell roughly linearly with age, and a significant reduction was already apparent by age around 40. Because donor CMV infection status was unknown, age-related changes in expanded clonotypes were potentially confounded. Since profiling was done on bulk unsorted PBMCs, naive and antigen-experienced compartments could not be conclusively compared. Estimates of total diversity based on one million sequenced T cells were regarded as lower bounds and as underestimates. Compared with the aged group, more naive CD4+ T cells, fewer expanded clones and increased TCR diversity were shown by the long-lived group, suggesting age selection.

Library generation was performed with 5' RACE. The sequencer was an Illumina HiSeq 2500. A second roughly 6 to 11 cycle PCR used a sample-barcoded 5' primer and a J-beta primer mix. Each TCR beta cDNA molecule received a unique molecular identifier from a template-switch 5' adaptor carrying 12 random nucleotides. Each sample yielded at least 2.5 million CDR3-containing paired-end reads. First-strand cDNA was synthesized from all RNA with the Mint cDNA synthesis kit, primed by a TRBC-specific oligonucleotide. Following uracil-DNA glycosylase treatment, a first 18-cycle PCR with universal primers M1SS and BC2_uni_R was performed on all cDNA. In the authors' own workflow: For normalization, 1 million high-quality reads were randomly selected from each sample, with every read carrying a distinct molecular identifier. Instead of being binned into consensus sequences, reads with shared molecular identifiers were discarded. CDR3 identification, clonotype clustering and error correction used MiTCR with a Q25 quality threshold and the strictest error-elimination algorithm. Lower-bound total TCR beta diversity was estimated with a nonparametric unseen species model using Euler transformation. TCRdb reworked the public reads: Q25 trimming with fastp, MiXCR clone assembly, productive beta chains retained. Rows merge per CDR3 protein into single entries with the most common DNA and genes. The V and J calls were determined by TCRdb, not by the authors. The sample yields about 670,000 distinct CDR3 sequences; around 43% were counted once. Roughly 30% of the sample rests with the top ten.

The 39 donors, aged 6 to 90 years, were systemically healthy Caucasian individuals from Russia. About 10 milliliters of peripheral blood were collected from each donor into EDTA-treated Vacutainer tubes. PBMCs were isolated by Ficoll-Paque density-gradient centrifugation, with at least 6 million obtained per sample. Total RNA, at least 5.5 micrograms per sample, was extracted from PBMCs with Trizol reagent. For every donor, an aliquot of PBMCs went through flow cytometry to measure the percentages of naive CD45RAhigh/CD27high T cells. The CDR3 measures 14 amino acids from cysteine to phenylalanine. Just CDR3 DNA is preserved here, 42 bases in frame from base 1. The germline V gene (reference sequence) gives CDR1 as LGHDT and CDR2 as YNNKEL. After removal of 2 bases from V and 6 bases from J, the junction retains 3 bases not matched to a gene.

This receptor was taken from a man older than 75 in good health. The sample comprised blood. The sequence links TRBV3-1 to TRBJ2-7; a stretch of 11 junction bases matches TRBD2. CDR3 sequence: CASSQRTSGSEQYF. The sequenced DNA is TGTGCCAGCAGCCAACGAACTAGCGGGAGCGAGCAGTACTTC.